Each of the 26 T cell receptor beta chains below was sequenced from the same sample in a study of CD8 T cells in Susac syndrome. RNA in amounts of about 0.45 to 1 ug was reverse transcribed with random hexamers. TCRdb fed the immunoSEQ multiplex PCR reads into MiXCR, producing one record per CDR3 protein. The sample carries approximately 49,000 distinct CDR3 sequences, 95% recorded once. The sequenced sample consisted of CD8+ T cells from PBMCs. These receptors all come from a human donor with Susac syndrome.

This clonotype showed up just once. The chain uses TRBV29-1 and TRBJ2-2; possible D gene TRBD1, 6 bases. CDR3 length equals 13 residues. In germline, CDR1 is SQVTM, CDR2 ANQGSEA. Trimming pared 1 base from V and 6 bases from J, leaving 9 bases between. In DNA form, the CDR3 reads TGCAGCGTTGAAGGGGGGCTAGCCGGGGAGCTGTTTTTT. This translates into CSVEGGLAGELFF.

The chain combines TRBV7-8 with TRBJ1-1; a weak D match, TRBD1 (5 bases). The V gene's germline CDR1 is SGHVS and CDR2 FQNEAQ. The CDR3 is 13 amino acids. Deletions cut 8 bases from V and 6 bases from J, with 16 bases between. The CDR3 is CASRIFGGSEAFF. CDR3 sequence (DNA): TGTGCCAGCCGCATCTTCGGGGGGTCTGAAGCTTTCTTT.

CDR3 bases: TGTGCCAGCAGTTTAGGGACAGGACAGCCCCAGCATTTT. It codes for CASSLGTGQPQHF. The chain has TRBV27 and TRBJ1-5, with 8 positions matching TRBD1. This CDR3 spans 13 amino acids. Germline V gene lookup returns CDR1 MNHEY and CDR2 SMNVEV (reference sequence). V dropped 2 bases and J dropped 7; count of bases not matched to a gene: 1.

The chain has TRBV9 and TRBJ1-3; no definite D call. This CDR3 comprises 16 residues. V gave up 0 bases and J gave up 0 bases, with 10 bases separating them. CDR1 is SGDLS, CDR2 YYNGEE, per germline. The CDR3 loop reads CASSVGSQNSGNTIYF. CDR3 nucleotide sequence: TGTGCCAGCAGCGTAGGGTCCCAAAACTCTGGAAACACCATATATTTT.

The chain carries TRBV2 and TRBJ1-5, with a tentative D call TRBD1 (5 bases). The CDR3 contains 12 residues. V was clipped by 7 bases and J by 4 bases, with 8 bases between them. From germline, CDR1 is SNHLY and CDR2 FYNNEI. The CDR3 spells CASTGGNQPQHF. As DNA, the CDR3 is TGTGCCAGCACGGGGGGTAATCAGCCCCAGCATTTT.

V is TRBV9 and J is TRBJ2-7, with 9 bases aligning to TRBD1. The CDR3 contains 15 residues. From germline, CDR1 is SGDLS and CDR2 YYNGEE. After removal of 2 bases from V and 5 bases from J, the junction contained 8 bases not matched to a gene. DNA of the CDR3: TGTGCCAGCAGCGTTTCCGGGACAGGGACCAACGAGCAGTACTTC. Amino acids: CASSVSGTGTNEQYF.

The CDR3 spells CASSVGNGYTF. Written as DNA, the CDR3 is TGTGCCAGCAGCGTAGGGAACGGCTACACCTTC. J is TRBJ1-2 and V is TRBV7-9; D unresolved. Trimming left V 5 bases short and J 8 bases short, with 9 bases between. Per germline, CDR1 SEHNR and CDR2 FQNEAQ (reference sequence). The CDR3 has 11 amino acids.

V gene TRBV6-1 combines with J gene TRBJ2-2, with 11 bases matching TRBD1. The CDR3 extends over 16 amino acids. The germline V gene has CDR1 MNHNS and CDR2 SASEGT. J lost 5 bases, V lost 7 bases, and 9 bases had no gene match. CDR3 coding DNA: TGTGCCAGCATCGGGTCGTGGGACAGGGGGACCGGGGAGCTGTTTTTT. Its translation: CASIGSWDRGTGELFF.

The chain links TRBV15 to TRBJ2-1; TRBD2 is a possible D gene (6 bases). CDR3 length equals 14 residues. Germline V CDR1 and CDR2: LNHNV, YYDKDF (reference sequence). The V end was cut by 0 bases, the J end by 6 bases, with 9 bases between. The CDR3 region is CATSRDLGGNEQFF. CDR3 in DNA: TGTGCCACCAGCAGAGATCTGGGGGGCAATGAGCAGTTCTTC.

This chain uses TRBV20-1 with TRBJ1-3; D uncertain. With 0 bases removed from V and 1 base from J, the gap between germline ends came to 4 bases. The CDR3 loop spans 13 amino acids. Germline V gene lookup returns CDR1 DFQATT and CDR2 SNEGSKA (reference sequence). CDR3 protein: CSAREVSGNTIYF. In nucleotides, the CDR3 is TGCAGTGCTAGAGAGGTTTCTGGAAACACCATATATTTT.

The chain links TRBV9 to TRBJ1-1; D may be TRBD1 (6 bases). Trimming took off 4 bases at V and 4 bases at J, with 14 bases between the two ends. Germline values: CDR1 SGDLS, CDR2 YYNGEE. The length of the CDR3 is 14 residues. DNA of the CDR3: TGTGCCAGCAGCTCCGAGCAGGGGTTCACTGAAGCTTTCTTT. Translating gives CASSSEQGFTEAFF.

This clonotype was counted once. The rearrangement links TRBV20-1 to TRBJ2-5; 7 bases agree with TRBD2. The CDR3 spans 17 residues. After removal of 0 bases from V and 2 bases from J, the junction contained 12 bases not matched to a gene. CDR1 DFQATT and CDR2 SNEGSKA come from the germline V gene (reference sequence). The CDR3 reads CSAREGPPSGLQETQYF. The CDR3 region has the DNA TGCAGTGCTAGAGAAGGTCCGCCTAGCGGCTTGCAAGAGACCCAGTACTTC.

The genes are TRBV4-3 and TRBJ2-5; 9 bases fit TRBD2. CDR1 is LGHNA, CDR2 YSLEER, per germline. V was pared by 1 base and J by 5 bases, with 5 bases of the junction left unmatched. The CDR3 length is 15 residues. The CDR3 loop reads CASSQGLAGSETQYF. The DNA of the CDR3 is TGCGCCAGCAGCCAAGGGCTAGCGGGGTCGGAGACCCAGTACTTC.

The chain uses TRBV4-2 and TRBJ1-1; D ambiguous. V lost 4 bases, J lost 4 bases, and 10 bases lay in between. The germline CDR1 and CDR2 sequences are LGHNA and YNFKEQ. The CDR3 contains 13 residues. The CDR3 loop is CASSLGLGTEAFF. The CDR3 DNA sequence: TGTGCCAGCAGCCTAGGGCTTGGCACTGAAGCTTTCTTT.

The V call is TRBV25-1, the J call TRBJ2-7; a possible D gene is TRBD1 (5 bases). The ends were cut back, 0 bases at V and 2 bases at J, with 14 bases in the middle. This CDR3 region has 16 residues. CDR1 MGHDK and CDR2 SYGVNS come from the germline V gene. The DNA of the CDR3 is TGTGCCAGCAGTGAATATTCCACAGGATACCCCTACGAGCAGTACTTC. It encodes CASSEYSTGYPYEQYF.

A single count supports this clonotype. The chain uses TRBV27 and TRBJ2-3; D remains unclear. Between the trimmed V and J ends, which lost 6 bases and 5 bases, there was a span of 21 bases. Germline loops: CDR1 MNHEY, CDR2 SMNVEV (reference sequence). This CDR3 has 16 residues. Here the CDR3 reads CASRANRAVRLDTQYF. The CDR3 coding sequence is TGTGCCAGCAGAGCCAACCGGGCCGTTCGCCTAGATACGCAGTATTTT.

The DNA for the CDR3 is TGTGCCACCAGCAGTCCCCTCGGGGAAAACTATGGCTACACCTTC. Its translation is CATSSPLGENYGYTF. This chain joins TRBV15 and TRBJ1-2, with D hard to call. The CDR3 spans 15 residues. Trimming pared 3 bases from V and 2 bases from J, leaving 13 bases between. CDR1 and CDR2 from the germline V gene are LNHNV and YYDKDF (reference sequence).

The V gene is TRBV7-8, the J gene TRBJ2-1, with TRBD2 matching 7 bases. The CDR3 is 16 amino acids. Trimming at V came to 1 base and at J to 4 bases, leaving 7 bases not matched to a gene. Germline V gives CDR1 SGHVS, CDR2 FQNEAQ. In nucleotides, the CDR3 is TGTGCCAGCAGCTTAGGAAGGACTAGTCTGTACAATGAGCAGTTCTTC. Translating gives CASSLGRTSLYNEQFF.

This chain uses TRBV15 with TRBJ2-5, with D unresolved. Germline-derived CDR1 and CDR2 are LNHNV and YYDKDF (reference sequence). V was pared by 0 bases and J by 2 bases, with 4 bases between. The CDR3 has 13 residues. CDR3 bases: TGTGCCACCAGCAGAGACCTACAAGAGACCCAGTACTTC. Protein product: CATSRDLQETQYF.

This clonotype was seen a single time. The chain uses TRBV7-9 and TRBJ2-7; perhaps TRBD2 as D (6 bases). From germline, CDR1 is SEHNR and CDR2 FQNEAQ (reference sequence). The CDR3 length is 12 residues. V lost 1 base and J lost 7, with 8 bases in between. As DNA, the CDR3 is TGTGCCAGCAGCTTAGGAGGGAGGGAGCAGTACTTC. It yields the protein CASSLGGREQYF. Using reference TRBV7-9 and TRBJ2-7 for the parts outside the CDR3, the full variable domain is DTGVSQNPRHKITKRGQNVTFRCDPISEHNRLYWYRQTLGQGPEFLTYFQNEAQLEKSRLLSDRFSAERPKGSFSTLEIQRTEQGDSAMYLCASSLGGREQYFGPGTRLTVT.

The CDR3 region has the DNA TGTGCCAGCAGCTATGGAGCAACCGGGGAGCTGTTTTTT. It is translated as CASSYGATGELFF. The chain links TRBV7-9 to TRBJ2-2; D unclear. CDR1 is SEHNR and CDR2 is FQNEAQ in the germline V gene (reference sequence). This CDR3 spans 13 amino acids. Trimming left V 4 bases short and J 5 bases short, with 8 bases between.

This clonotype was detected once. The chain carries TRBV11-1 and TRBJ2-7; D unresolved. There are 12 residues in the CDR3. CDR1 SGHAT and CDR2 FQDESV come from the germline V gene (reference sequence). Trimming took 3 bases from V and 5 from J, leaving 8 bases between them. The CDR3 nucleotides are TGTGCCAGCAGCTTCGCCGCCAACGAGCAGTACTTC. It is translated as CASSFAANEQYF.

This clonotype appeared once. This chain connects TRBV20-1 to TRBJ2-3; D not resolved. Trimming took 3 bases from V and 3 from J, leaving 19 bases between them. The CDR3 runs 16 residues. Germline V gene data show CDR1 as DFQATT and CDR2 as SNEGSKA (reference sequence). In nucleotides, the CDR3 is TGCAGTGCTAGGCCCTACAGATCGGGTAGTACAGATACGCAGTATTTT. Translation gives CSARPYRSGSTDTQYF.

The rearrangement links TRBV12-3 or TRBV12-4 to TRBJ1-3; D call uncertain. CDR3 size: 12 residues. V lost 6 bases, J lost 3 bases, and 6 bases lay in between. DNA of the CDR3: TGTGCCAGCAGGGGCTATGGAAACACCATATATTTT. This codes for CASRGYGNTIYF.

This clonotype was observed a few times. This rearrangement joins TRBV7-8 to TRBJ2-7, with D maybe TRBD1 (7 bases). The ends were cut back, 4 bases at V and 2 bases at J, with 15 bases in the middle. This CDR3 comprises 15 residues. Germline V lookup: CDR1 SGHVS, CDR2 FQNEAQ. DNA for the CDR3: TGTGCCAGCAGCTCTTTGACAGGGAGGCCCTACGAGCAGTACTTC. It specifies CASSSLTGRPYEQYF.

The CDR3 DNA reads TGTGCCAGCAGCCAAGGGGGTGCAACTAATGAAAAACTGTTTTTT. Amino acids: CASSQGGATNEKLFF. The genes are TRBV14 and TRBJ1-4; D is ambiguous. V was pared by 1 base and J by 0 bases, with 6 bases between. Germline V gives CDR1 SGHDN, CDR2 FVKESK. This CDR3 is built from 15 residues. Drawing the rest from reference TRBV14 and TRBJ1-4, the complete variable domain is EAGVTQFPSHSVIEKGQTVTLRCDPISGHDNLYWYRRVMGKEIKFLLHFVKESKQDESGMPNNRFLAERTGGTYSTLKVQPAELEDSGVYFCASSQGGATNEKLFFGSGTQLSVL.